This passage covers 24 T cell receptor beta chains from one sample sequenced in a study of cytomegalovirus exposure and HLA in healthy donors (dated by TCRdb to about 2017). Library generation was performed with the immunoSEQ multiplex PCR assay. A mixture of 60 forward primers for TCR Vbeta segments and 13 reverse primers for TCR Jbeta segments was used in the multiplex PCR. Sourced from immuneACCESS, this table was stored by TCRdb with only in-frame sequences that have V and J called. A share of the clones is absent; for the studies checked, an unresolved V gene accounts for under half, and the remainder has no known explanation. This sample has 150,000 to 200,000 clones in its table, and roughly 80% of those were observed once. The leading ten clones occupy approximately 2.5% of the sample. The sequencing sample was made of PBMCs. Every receptor here comes from a man aged 55-75 years in good health and CMV-seronegative.

DNA for the CDR3: TGTGCCAGCAGCCCGGGACAGGGTGTGAACACTGAAGCTTTCTTT. This translates into CASSPGQGVNTEAFF. The rearrangement joins TRBV7-6 to TRBJ1-1; 9 nucleotides agree with TRBD1. Germline assignment: CDR1 SGHVS and CDR2 FNYEAQ. V trimming: 5 bases; J trimming: 0 bases; junction bases outside the gene matches: 4. The CDR3 is 15 residues long.

The chain employs TRBV7-2 and TRBJ2-1, with a tentative D call TRBD2 (7 bases). Trimming took off 0 bases at V and 9 bases at J, with 12 bases between the two ends. Germline V gene lookup returns CDR1 SGHTA and CDR2 FQGNSA. CDR3 length equals 14 residues. This CDR3 reads CASSLAGGAGEQFF. The CDR3 DNA reads as TGTGCCAGCAGCTTAGCGGGGGGGGCGGGTGAGCAGTTCTTC. The full variable domain, in which reference TRBV7-2 and TRBJ2-1 provide the parts outside the CDR3, is GAGVSQSPSNKVTEKGKDVELRCDPISGHTALYWYRQSLGQGLEFLIYFQGNSAPDKSGLPSDRFSAERTGGSVSTLTIQRTQQEDSAVYLCASSLAGGAGEQFFGPGTRLTVL.

The genes are TRBV10-3 and TRBJ2-7; unclear D gene. Looked up from germline, CDR1 is ENHRY and CDR2 is SYGVKD. The V end lost 4 bases, the J end lost 1 base, and 14 bases lay between the germline ends. The CDR3 is 15 residues long. In DNA form, the CDR3 reads TGTGCCATCAGTGTTTCAACAGTAGATTCCTACGAGCAGTACTTC. Translating it yields CAISVSTVDSYEQYF.

CDR3 sequence (DNA): TGCGCCAGCAGTGAGACGGAGCGAGGGCAAGAGACCCAGTACTTC. Protein product: CASSETERGQETQYF. The chain couples TRBV10-2 to TRBJ2-5; the D gene is possibly TRBD2 (5 bases). In germline, CDR1 is WSHSY, CDR2 SAAADI. The CDR3 spans 15 residues. V lost 2 bases and J lost 2, with 12 bases in between.

The chain combines TRBV19 with TRBJ1-1; D is uncertain. The CDR3 is 13 residues long. Germline V CDR1 and CDR2: LNHDA, SQIVND (reference sequence). Trimming took off 5 bases at V and 0 bases at J, with 7 bases between the two ends. Here the CDR3 DNA reads TGTGCCAGTAGTTCAGTTATGAACACTGAAGCTTTCTTT. Translated, it gives CASSSVMNTEAFF.

The chain carries TRBV7-8 and TRBJ2-1; 9 bases match TRBD2. This CDR3 region has 19 residues. Germline CDR1 is SGHVS and CDR2 is FQNEAQ. The J segment lost 1 base and the V segment lost 2 bases, leaving 12 bases of the junction unmatched. CDR3 amino acids: CASSLMRVAGAISYNEQFF. CDR3 sequence (DNA): TGTGCCAGCAGCTTAATGCGAGTAGCGGGGGCGATATCCTACAATGAGCAGTTCTTC.

J is TRBJ2-1 and V is TRBV30, with D unresolved. CDR1 GTSNPN and CDR2 SVGIG come from the germline V gene (reference sequence). The CDR3 has 14 amino acids. V lost 0 bases, J lost 4 bases, and 10 bases lay in between. CDR3 protein: CAWSVPVAYNEQFF. The CDR3 DNA is TGTGCCTGGAGTGTACCCGTGGCTTACAATGAGCAGTTCTTC.

This clone was detected only once. This chain connects TRBV6-1 to TRBJ2-7; maybe TRBD1 (5 bases). Germline CDR1 MNHNS, CDR2 SASEGT. This CDR3 comprises 12 residues. The ends were cut back, 6 bases at V and 4 bases at J, with 10 bases in the middle. The CDR3 sequence is CASSKDSYEQYF. In DNA, the CDR3 is TGTGCCAGCAGCAAAGACAGTTACGAGCAGTACTTC.

V usage is TRBV6-5 and J usage is TRBJ1-4; TRBD1 might be the D (5 bases). The CDR3 runs to 14 residues. Germline V gene sequence: CDR1 MNHEY, CDR2 SVGAGI. V lost 0 bases and J 8 bases, leaving 10 bases between the germline ends. DNA of the CDR3: TGTGCCAGCAGTTACTCGCCGGGGGGAGAAAAACTGTTTTTT. It translates to CASSYSPGGEKLFF.

V gene TRBV11-3 combines with J gene TRBJ1-1; maybe TRBD1 (5 bases). The germline V gene encodes CDR1 SGHNT and CDR2 YENEEA. The CDR3 spans 13 residues. The germline V and J ends were trimmed by 6 bases and 1 base, with 9 bases remaining between them. Written as DNA, the CDR3 is TGTGCCAGCAGTGGCAGGGAGAACACTGAAGCTTTCTTT. Protein product: CASSGRENTEAFF.

This clone was seen just once. The CDR3 protein is CASGGTGGTYEQYF. CDR3 DNA sequence: TGTGCCAGCGGGGGGACAGGGGGGACCTACGAGCAGTACTTC. This chain links TRBV28 with TRBJ2-7; TRBD1 agrees at 11 bases. V shed 8 bases and J 2 bases; nucleotides not matched to a gene: 5. CDR3 length: 14 residues. CDR1 is MDHEN and CDR2 is SYDVKM in the germline V gene.

This clone was seen a few times. This chain uses TRBV18 with TRBJ2-3; D may be TRBD2 (5 bases). Germline V CDR1 and CDR2: KGHSH, LQKENI. Trimming took off 2 bases at V and 1 base at J, with 13 bases between the two ends. This CDR3 has 16 amino acids. For the CDR3, the DNA is TGTGCCAGCTCACCAGCTGCGGGTCTTGGCACAGATACGCAGTATTTT. Protein: CASSPAAGLGTDTQYF.

V gene TRBV7-9 combines with J gene TRBJ1-1; D uncertain. Deletions cut 7 bases from V and 7 bases from J, with 25 bases between. CDR3 length: 16 residues. The V gene's germline CDR1 is SEHNR and CDR2 FQNEAQ (reference sequence). DNA of the CDR3: TGTGCCAGCAAGGGCATATGGGAGCCGACTTGGCATGAAGCTTTCTTT. Its protein is CASKGIWEPTWHEAFF.

The chain employs TRBV4-2 and TRBJ1-1; D unclear. There are 16 residues in the CDR3. Trimming shortened V by 3 bases and J by 6 bases, and 20 bases separated the two germline ends. Per germline, CDR1 LGHNA and CDR2 YNFKEQ. The CDR3 reads CASSHQEHSGKAEAFF. The CDR3 nucleotides are TGTGCCAGCAGCCACCAAGAACACTCCGGGAAAGCTGAAGCTTTCTTT.

The rearrangement links TRBV9 to TRBJ1-2; 8 positions agree with TRBD1. The CDR3 sequence is 14 residues long. Germline CDR1 reads SGDLS; CDR2 reads YYNGEE. Unmatched junction bases numbered 9, after V lost 3 bases and J lost 8 bases. CDR3 in amino acids: CASSGSDRAYGYTF. The CDR3 nucleotides are TGTGCCAGCAGCGGATCGGACAGGGCCTACGGCTACACCTTC.

The chain combines TRBV15 with TRBJ1-2, with 9 nucleotides matching TRBD1. Per germline, CDR1 LNHNV and CDR2 YYDKDF (reference sequence). V dropped 1 base and J dropped 6; count of bases not matched to a gene: 15. The length of the CDR3 is 18 residues. In nucleotides, the CDR3 is TGTGCCACCAGCAGAGTAAGGGGACAGGGTGGGGATTCCCATGGCTACACCTTC. Amino acid sequence: CATSRVRGQGGDSHGYTF.

V is TRBV7-2 and J is TRBJ2-1; 7 bases map to TRBD2. The CDR3 contains 16 residues. Germline V CDR1 and CDR2: SGHTA, FQGNSA. V lost 4 bases, J lost 4 bases, and 10 bases stayed unmatched. The CDR3 DNA reads TGTGCCAGCAGCTCCAATTGGGGCGGGGGTTACAATGAGCAGTTCTTC. Amino acids: CASSSNWGGGYNEQFF. The entire variable domain, with the rest obtained from reference TRBV7-2 and TRBJ2-1, is as follows: GAGVSQSPSNKVTEKGKDVELRCDPISGHTALYWYRQSLGQGLEFLIYFQGNSAPDKSGLPSDRFSAERTGGSVSTLTIQRTQQEDSAVYLCASSSNWGGGYNEQFFGPGTRLTVL.

V gene TRBV7-8 combines with J gene TRBJ1-4; D remains ambiguous. The CDR3 has 15 residues. Trimming took 5 bases from V and 0 from J, leaving 10 bases between them. In germline, CDR1 is SGHVS, CDR2 FQNEAQ. The CDR3 DNA follows: TGTGCCAGCAGCAACTCGGGGACAACTAATGAAAAACTGTTTTTT. This encodes CASSNSGTTNEKLFF.

The chain combines TRBV11-2 with TRBJ2-1, with 14 bases lining up with TRBD2. The junction had 9 bases not matched to a gene; V was cut back by 5 bases and J by 6 bases. Germline CDR1 SGHAT, CDR2 FQNNGV. The CDR3 is 17 residues long. The CDR3 sequence is CASSPRLAGGGFNEQFF. The CDR3 nucleotides read TGTGCCAGCAGCCCCCGACTAGCGGGAGGGGGGTTCAATGAGCAGTTCTTC. Full variable domain (rest looked up from reference TRBV11-2 and TRBJ2-1): EAGVAQSPRYKIIEKRQSVAFWCNPISGHATLYWYQQILGQGPKLLIQFQNNGVVDDSQLPKDRFSAERLKGVDSTLKIQPAKLEDSAVYLCASSPRLAGGGFNEQFFGPGTRLTVL.

About this clone: At one of its ends the junction is not consistent with the germline gene, which may arise from a read error. For the CDR3, the DNA is TGTGCCAGCAGCCCGCGGACGGGAACGAATCAGCCCCAGAATTTT. It is translated as CASSPRTGTNQPQNF. The chain recombines TRBV7-2 with TRBJ1-5, with unresolved D. The CDR3 loop spans 15 amino acids. Germline-derived CDR1 and CDR2 are SGHTA and FQGNSA.

DNA of the CDR3: TGTGCCAGCAGCATAGGGGGGGCGGGCACCGGGGAGCTGTTTTTT. Amino acid sequence: CASSIGGAGTGELFF. V and J are TRBV5-4 and TRBJ2-2, with a tentative D call TRBD2 (7 bases). Germline lookup yields CDR1 SGHNT and CDR2 YYREEE (reference sequence). The V and J ends lost 4 bases and 4 bases respectively, with 14 bases between them. The CDR3 sequence is 15 residues long.

The V and J genes are TRBV5-6 and TRBJ2-7; possibly TRBD2 for D (5 bases). Per germline, CDR1 SGHDT and CDR2 YYEEEE. The ends were cut back, 3 bases at V and 7 bases at J, with 11 bases in the middle. This CDR3 region has 12 residues. The CDR3 sequence: CASSSDRGEQYF. Here the CDR3 DNA reads TGTGCCAGCAGCTCAGACCGAGGGGAGCAGTACTTC. Supplemented by reference TRBV5-6 and TRBJ2-7, the full variable domain reads DAGVTQSPTHLIKTRGQQVTLRCSPKSGHDTVSWYQQALGQGPQFIFQYYEEEERQRGNFPDRFSGHQFPNYSSELNVNALLLGDSALYLCASSSDRGEQYFGPGTRLTVT.

The chain carries TRBV7-6 and TRBJ2-5; maybe TRBD1 (5 bases). The V end was cut by 1 base, the J end by 5 bases, with 14 bases between. Germline-derived CDR1 and CDR2 are SGHVS and FNYEAQ. The CDR3 runs to 15 residues. The CDR3 sequence: CASSLEGRVFETQYF. The DNA for the CDR3 is TGTGCCAGCAGCTTAGAGGGCAGGGTTTTCGAGACCCAGTACTTC.

The chain carries TRBV14 and TRBJ1-1; 7 nucleotides line up with TRBD1. Germline V lookup: CDR1 SGHDN, CDR2 FVKESK. V lost 5 bases and J lost 5; bases outside the gene matches: 5. The CDR3 covers 13 residues. The CDR3 coding sequence is TGTGCCAGCAGCGCACTCAGGGGGACTGAAGCTTTCTTT. The encoded protein is CASSALRGTEAFF. Variable domain in full (rest from reference TRBV14 and TRBJ1-1): EAGVTQFPSHSVIEKGQTVTLRCDPISGHDNLYWYRRVMGKEIKFLLHFVKESKQDESGMPNNRFLAERTGGTYSTLKVQPAELEDSGVYFCASSALRGTEAFFGQGTRLTVV.